This is a list of T cell receptor beta chains from one sample in a study of blood T cell repertoires in COVID-19. Profiled with immunoSEQ multiplex PCR; TCRdb holds only in-frame clones, not every one. The table lists 100,000 to 150,000 clones, about 83% of them singletons, with 9.5% to 10% in the top ten. Source material: peripheral blood. The receptor set was obtained from a man aged 35-49 years with active or convalescent COVID-19. Both conserved end residues are part of each CDR3. D genes are given only for firm matches. The size entry is marked missing in some rows and otherwise reads once, few, many or a size class.

cdr3_length j_call d_call v_call clone_size cdr3_nt cdr3_aa
20 TRBJ2-1 TRBD2 TRBV5-4 NA TGTGCCAGCATCTTAAAAAGGACTAGCGGGGGCTCTAGCTCCTACAATGAGCAGTTCTTC CASILKRTSGGSSSYNEQFF
16 TRBJ1-2 NA TRBV4-1 NA TGCGCCAGCAGCCAAGATGGAGGCTCACTGGGCTATGGCTACACCTTC CASSQDGGSLGYGYTF
16 TRBJ1-6 NA TRBV14 few TGTGCCAGCAGCCCCCGTACGGCGGGTGATAATTCACCCCTCCACTTT CASSPRTAGDNSPLHF
13 TRBJ2-7 TRBD1 TRBV10-3 NA TGTGCCATCAAAATGACAGGGCTCTACGAGCAGTACTTC CAIKMTGLYEQYF
16 TRBJ2-1 TRBD2 TRBV7-3 NA TGTGCCAGCAGCTCAGGACTAGCGGGATACAACAATGAGCAGTTCTTC CASSSGLAGYNNEQFF
14 TRBJ2-5 NA TRBV9 NA TGTGCCAGCAGCAAAGAGGAGGGTCGGGAGACCCAGTACTTC CASSKEEGRETQYF
14 TRBJ2-5 NA TRBV7-2 once TGTGCCAGCAGCCGGGACTCACTCCAAGAGACCCAGTACTTC CASSRDSLQETQYF
16 TRBJ2-3 NA TRBV3-1/TRBV3-2 NA TGTGCCAGCAGCCAAGAGGCGGGGGCGACCACAGATACGCAGTATTTT CASSQEAGATTDTQYF
15 TRBJ2-5 TRBD2 TRBV6-5 NA TGTGCCAGCAGGATGACTAGCGGGGGGTCGGAGACCCAGTACTTC CASRMTSGGSETQYF
11 TRBJ2-7 NA TRBV20-1 once TGCAGTCCCCGGAGCGGACACGAGCAGTACTTC CSPRSGHEQYF
15 TRBJ2-7 TRBD2 TRBV9 NA TGTGCCAGCAGCGTAGCAGCGGGGGGCCTCCAGGAGCAGTACTTC CASSVAAGGLQEQYF
14 TRBJ1-1 NA TRBV9 NA TGTGCCAGCAGCGTAGGACAGGTGAACACTGAAGCTTTCTTT CASSVGQVNTEAFF
14 TRBJ1-3 NA TRBV20-1 once TGCAGTGCTAGTGGGGGGCTCGTTGGAAACACCATATATTTT CSASGGLVGNTIYF
12 TRBJ2-3 NA TRBV3-1/TRBV3-2 NA TGTGCCAGCAGCCTTGAAACTAGGCTTCAGTATTTT CASSLETRLQYF
10 TRBJ2-1 NA TRBV12-5 NA TGTGCTAGTGGTTTTAGTGAGCAGTTCTTC CASGFSEQFF
14 TRBJ2-2 TRBD2 TRBV11-3 NA TGTGCCAGCAGCGGGGGGGAGAACACCGGGGAGCTGTTTTTT CASSGGENTGELFF
15 TRBJ1-4 NA TRBV6-5 few TGTGCCAGCAGTTCAAACGGTGCAACTAATGAAAAACTGTTTTTT CASSSNGATNEKLFF